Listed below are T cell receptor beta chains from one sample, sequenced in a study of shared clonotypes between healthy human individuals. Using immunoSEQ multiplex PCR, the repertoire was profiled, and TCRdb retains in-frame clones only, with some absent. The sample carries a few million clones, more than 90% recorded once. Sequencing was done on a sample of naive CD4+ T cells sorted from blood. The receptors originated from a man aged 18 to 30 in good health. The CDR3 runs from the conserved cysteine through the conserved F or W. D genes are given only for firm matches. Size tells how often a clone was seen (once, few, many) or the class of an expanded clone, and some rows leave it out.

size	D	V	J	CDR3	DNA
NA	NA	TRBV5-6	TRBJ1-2	CASSLGQINYGYTF	TGTGCCAGCAGCTTGGGACAGATCAACTATGGCTACACCTTC
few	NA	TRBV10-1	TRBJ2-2	CASSKRVGAGTGELFF	TGCGCCAGCAGTAAACGCGTTGGGGCGGGCACCGGGGAGCTGTTTTTT
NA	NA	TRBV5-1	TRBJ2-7	CASSLLSYEQYF	TGCGCCAGCAGCCTACTTTCCTACGAGCAGTACTTC
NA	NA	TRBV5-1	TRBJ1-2	CASSLLPTPNYGYTF	TGCGCCAGCAGCTTACTTCCCACTCCCAACTATGGCTACACCTTC
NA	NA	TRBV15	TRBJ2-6	CATSRDIAARSGANVLTF	TGTGCCACCAGCAGGGACATAGCCGCCCGCTCTGGGGCCAACGTCCTGACTTTC
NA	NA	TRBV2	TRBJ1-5	CASSEGGASNQPQHF	TGTGCCAGCAGCGAAGGGGGGGCAAGCAATCAGCCCCAGCATTTT
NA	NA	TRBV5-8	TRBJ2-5	CASSLSAPQETQYF	TGTGCCAGCAGCTTGTCGGCGCCCCAAGAGACCCAGTACTTC
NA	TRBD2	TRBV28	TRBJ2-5	CASRSFRGLAGGQETQYF	TGTGCCAGCAGGAGTTTCAGAGGACTAGCGGGGGGCCAAGAGACCCAGTACTTC
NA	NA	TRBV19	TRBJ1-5	CASSIRGDNQPQHF	TGTGCCAGTAGTATCAGAGGGGACAATCAGCCCCAGCATTTT
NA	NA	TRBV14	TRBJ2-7	CASSLGLYEQYF	TGTGCCAGCAGCCTCGGACTCTACGAGCAGTACTTC
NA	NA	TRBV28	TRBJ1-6	CASSLQGPLHF	TGTGCCAGCAGTCTTCAGGGACCCCTCCACTTT
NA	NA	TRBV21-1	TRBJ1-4	CARGQLEEKLFF	TGTGCCAGGGGCCAGCTCGAGGAAAAACTGTTTTTT
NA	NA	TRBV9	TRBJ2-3	CASSVGGSSTDTQYF	TGTGCCAGCAGCGTAGGGGGGTCCAGCACAGATACGCAGTATTTT
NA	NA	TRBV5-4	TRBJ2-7	CASSPNRAGEQYF	TGTGCCAGCAGCCCCAACCGGGCGGGCGAGCAGTACTTC
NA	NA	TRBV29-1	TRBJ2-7	CSVEEGSYEQYF	TGCAGCGTTGAAGAGGGATCCTACGAGCAGTACTTC
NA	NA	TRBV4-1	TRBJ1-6	CASSQDSGVNNSPLHF	TGCGCCAGCAGCCAAGATTCGGGGGTTAATAATTCACCCCTCCACTTT
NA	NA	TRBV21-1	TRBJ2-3	CASSNWAAHTDTQYF	TGTGCCAGCAGCAATTGGGCAGCTCACACAGATACGCAGTATTTT
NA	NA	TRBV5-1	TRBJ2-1	CASSLGRASYNEQFF	TGCGCCAGCAGCTTGGGTCGGGCTTCCTACAATGAGCAGTTCTTC
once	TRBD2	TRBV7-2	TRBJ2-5	CASNAGPSGRTQYF	TGTGCCAGCAACGCCGGGCCTAGCGGGAGGACCCAGTACTTC
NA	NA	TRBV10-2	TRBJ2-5	CASKVGGFQETQYF	TGCGCCAGCAAGGTCGGAGGATTCCAAGAGACCCAGTACTTC
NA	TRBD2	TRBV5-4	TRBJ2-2	CASSSGTSGRVGELFF	TGTGCCAGCAGCTCCGGGACTAGCGGGAGAGTCGGGGAGCTGTTTTTT
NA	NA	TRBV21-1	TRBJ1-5	CASSKSQGPDDSNQPQHF	TGTGCCAGCAGCAAGAGTCAGGGGCCTGACGATAGCAATCAGCCCCAGCATTTT
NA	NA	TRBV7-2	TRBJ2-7	CASSPLTYEQYF	TGTGCCAGCAGCCCGTTGACCTACGAGCAGTACTTC
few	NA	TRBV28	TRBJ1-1	CASSGGGNTEAFF	TGTGCCAGCAGCGGGGGGGGGAACACTGAAGCTTTCTTT
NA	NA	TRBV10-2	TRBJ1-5	CASRVAVYQPQHF	TGCGCCAGCAGAGTGGCAGTCTATCAGCCCCAGCATTTT
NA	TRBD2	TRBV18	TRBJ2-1	CASSPSRGGYNEQFF	TGTGCCAGCTCACCATCACGGGGGGGATACAATGAGCAGTTCTTC
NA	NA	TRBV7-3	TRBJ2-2	CAGSLTTGGAGTGELFF	TGTGCCGGCAGCTTAACGACTGGGGGGGCCGGCACCGGGGAGCTGTTTTTT
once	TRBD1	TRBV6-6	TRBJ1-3	CASSDGTGWYTIYF	TGTGCCAGCAGTGACGGGACAGGGTGGTACACCATATATTTT
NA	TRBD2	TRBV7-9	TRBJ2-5	CASSVGLAEQETQYF	TGTGCCAGCAGCGTGGGACTAGCGGAACAAGAGACCCAGTACTTC
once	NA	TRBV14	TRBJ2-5	CASSQFVGIETQYF	TGTGCCAGCAGCCAATTTGTGGGGATAGAGACCCAGTACTTC
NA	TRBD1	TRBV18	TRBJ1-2	CASSPGTAPRDGYTF	TGTGCCAGCTCACCCGGGACAGCGCCTCGGGATGGCTACACCTTC
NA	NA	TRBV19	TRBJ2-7	CASSIVSGEHEQYF	TGTGCCAGTAGTATAGTGTCCGGGGAGCACGAGCAGTACTTC
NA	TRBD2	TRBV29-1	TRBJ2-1	CSVDRLAVASEQFF	TGCAGCGTTGACCGACTAGCGGTAGCCAGCGAGCAGTTCTTC
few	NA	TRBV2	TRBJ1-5	CASSEATGYGNQPQHF	TGTGCCAGCAGTGAAGCGACGGGGTATGGCAATCAGCCCCAGCATTTT
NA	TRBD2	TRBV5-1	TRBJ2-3	CASRPRGSGGLDTQYF	TGCGCCAGCAGACCCCGAGGTAGCGGGGGGCTGGATACGCAGTATTTT
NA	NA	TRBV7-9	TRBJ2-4	CASSPTAAGAQYF	TGTGCCAGCAGCCCAACGGCGGCGGGGGCCCAGTACTTC
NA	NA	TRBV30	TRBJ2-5	CAWSVGGGQETQYF	TGTGCCTGGAGTGTAGGGGGAGGGCAAGAGACCCAGTACTTC
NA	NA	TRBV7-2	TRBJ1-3	CASSLGGHTIYF	TGTGCCAGCAGCTTGGGGGGCCACACCATATATTTT
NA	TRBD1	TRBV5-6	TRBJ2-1	CASSLDRGTHLYNEQFF	TGTGCCAGCAGCTTGGACAGGGGAACCCACCTCTACAATGAGCAGTTCTTC
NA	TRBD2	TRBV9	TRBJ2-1	CASSVGSGRYNEQFF	TGTGCCAGCAGCGTAGGCAGCGGGAGATACAATGAGCAGTTCTTC
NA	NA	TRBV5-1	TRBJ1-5	CASSLTGSQQPQHF	TGCGCCAGCAGCTTGACAGGGAGCCAGCAGCCCCAGCATTTT
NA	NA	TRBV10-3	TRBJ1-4	CAISEEMEEKLFF	TGTGCCATCAGTGAAGAGATGGAGGAAAAACTGTTTTTT